This T cell receptor (beta chain) appears in the sequencing data of a study of CXCR3-negative and CXCR3-positive naive CD8 T cells. Study-wide findings and caveats: Naive cells positive for CXCR3 carried more hydrophobic TRB CDR3s than CXCR3-negative ones.

Details on this clonotype: Its target is unknown.

5' RACE with UMI labels generated the TRB cDNA libraries. Each CDR3 protein gets one entry in TCRdb, which reprocessed the 5' RACE reads and gives no DNA. This sample contains approximately 90,000 distinct CDR3 sequences. Triplicates of over 250,000 cells were sorted from each CD8+ T cell subset. CD45RO-CCR7+CD27+CD95- defined naive CD8+ T cells. The receptor was derived from a human donor in good health. Some clones in this sample may be carry-over from other donors' samples. Sequencing input: naive CXCR3+ CD8+ T cells from blood. The subset is: CD45RO-CCR7+CD27+CD95- naive CD8+ T cells expressing CXCR3 (TNR3+).

CDR3 sequence: CASRPPVGLNTEAFF. V usage is TRBV5-1 and J usage is TRBJ1-1; no DNA is available, so the TRBD1 call from TCRdb remains unchecked. CDR3 length: 15 residues. The germline V gene encodes CDR1 SGHRS and CDR2 YFSETQ.